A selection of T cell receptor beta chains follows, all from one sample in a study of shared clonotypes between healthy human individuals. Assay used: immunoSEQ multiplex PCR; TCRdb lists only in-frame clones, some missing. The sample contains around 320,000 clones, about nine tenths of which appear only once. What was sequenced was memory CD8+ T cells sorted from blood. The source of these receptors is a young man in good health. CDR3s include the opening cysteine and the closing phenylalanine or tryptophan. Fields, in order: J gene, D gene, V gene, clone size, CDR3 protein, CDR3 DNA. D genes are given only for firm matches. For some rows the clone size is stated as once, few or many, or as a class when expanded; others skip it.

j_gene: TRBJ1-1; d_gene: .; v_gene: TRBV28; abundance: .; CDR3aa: CASSFRGANTEAFF; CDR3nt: TGTGCCAGCAGTTTCAGGGGAGCGAACACTGAAGCTTTCTTT
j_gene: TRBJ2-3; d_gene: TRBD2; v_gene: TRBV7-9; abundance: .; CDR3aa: CASSLLAGGSGDTQYF; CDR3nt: TGTGCCAGCAGCTTACTAGCGGGAGGAAGTGGAGATACGCAGTATTTT
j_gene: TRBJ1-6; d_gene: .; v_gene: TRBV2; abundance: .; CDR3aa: CASTPDEGPNSPLHF; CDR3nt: TGTGCCAGCACCCCCGACGAGGGCCCTAATTCACCCCTCCACTTT
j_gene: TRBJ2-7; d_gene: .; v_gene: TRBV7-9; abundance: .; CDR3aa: CASSPVHEQYF; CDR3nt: TGTGCCAGCAGCCCAGTCCACGAGCAGTACTTC
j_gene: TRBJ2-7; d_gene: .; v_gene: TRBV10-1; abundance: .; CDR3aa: CASSECLGYEQYF; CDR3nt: TGCGCCAGCAGTGAATGTCTGGGGTACGAGCAGTACTTC
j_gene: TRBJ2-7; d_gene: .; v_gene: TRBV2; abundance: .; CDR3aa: CASRGGYSYEQYF; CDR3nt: TGTGCCAGCAGAGGGGGTTACTCCTACGAGCAGTACTTC
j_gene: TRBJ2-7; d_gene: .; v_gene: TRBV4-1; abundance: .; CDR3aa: CASSHLEGDYEQYF; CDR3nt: TGCGCCAGCAGCCACCTAGAAGGCGATTACGAGCAGTACTTC
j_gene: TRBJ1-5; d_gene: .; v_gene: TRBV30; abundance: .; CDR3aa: CAWSVQADQPQHF; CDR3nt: TGTGCCTGGAGTGTTCAGGCTGATCAGCCCCAGCATTTT
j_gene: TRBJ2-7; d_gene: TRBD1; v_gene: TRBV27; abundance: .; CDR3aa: CASSRWTGDEQYF; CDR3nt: TGTGCCAGCAGTCGCTGGACAGGGGACGAGCAGTACTTC
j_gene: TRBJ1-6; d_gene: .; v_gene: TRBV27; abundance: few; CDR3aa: CASRVQGSDSPLHF; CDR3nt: TGTGCCAGCAGAGTACAGGGTAGTGATTCACCCCTCCACTTT
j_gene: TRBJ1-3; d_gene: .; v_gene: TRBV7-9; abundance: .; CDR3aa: CASSHPVTRLAGNTIYF; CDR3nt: TGTGCCAGCAGCCACCCCGTGACGAGGTTAGCTGGAAACACCATATATTTT
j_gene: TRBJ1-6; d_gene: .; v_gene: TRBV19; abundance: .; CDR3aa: CASSISQGSADDSPLHF; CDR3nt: TGTGCCAGTAGTATTTCACAGGGATCGGCGGATGATTCACCCCTCCACTTT
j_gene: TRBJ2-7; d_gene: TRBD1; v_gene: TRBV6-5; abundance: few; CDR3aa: CASSLDRGHGYEQYF; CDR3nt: TGTGCCAGCAGCCTCGACAGGGGGCATGGATACGAGCAGTACTTC
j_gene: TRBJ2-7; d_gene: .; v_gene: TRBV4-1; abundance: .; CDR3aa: CASSPSLREGEQYF; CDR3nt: TGCGCCAGCAGCCCCTCTTTGCGCGAGGGCGAGCAGTACTTC
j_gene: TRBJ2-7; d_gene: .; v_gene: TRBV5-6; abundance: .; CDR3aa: CASSPGLGLEQYF; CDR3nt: TGTGCCAGCAGCCCGGGTCTTGGGCTCGAGCAGTACTTC
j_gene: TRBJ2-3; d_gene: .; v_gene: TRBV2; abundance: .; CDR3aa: CASSEGRTLLRADTQYF; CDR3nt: TGTGCCAGCAGTGAAGGTCGTACACTCTTGAGGGCAGATACGCAGTATTTT
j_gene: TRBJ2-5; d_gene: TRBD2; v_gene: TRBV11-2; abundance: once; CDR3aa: CASIPSGGAEETQYF; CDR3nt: TGTGCCAGCATCCCTAGCGGGGGGGCTGAGGAGACCCAGTACTTC
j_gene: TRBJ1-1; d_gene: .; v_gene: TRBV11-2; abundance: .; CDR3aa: CASSTLNTEAFF; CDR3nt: TGTGCCAGCAGCACACTGAACACTGAAGCTTTCTTT
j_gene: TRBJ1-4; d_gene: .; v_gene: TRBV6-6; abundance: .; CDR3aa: CASSYWVVNEKLFF; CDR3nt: TGTGCCAGCAGTTACTGGGTCGTTAATGAAAAACTGTTTTTT
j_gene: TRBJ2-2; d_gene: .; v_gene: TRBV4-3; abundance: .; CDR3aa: CASSQDPIPGRSSGELFF; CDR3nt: TGCGCCAGCAGCCAAGACCCCATCCCGGGACGGTCGTCCGGGGAGCTGTTTTTT
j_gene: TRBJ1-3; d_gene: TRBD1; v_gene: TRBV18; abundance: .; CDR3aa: CASSQGAYGNTIYF; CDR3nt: TGTGCCAGCTCCCAGGGGGCATATGGAAACACCATATATTTT
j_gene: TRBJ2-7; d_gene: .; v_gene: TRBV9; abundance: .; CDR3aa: CASSGAFGTDRSYEQYF; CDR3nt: TGTGCCAGCAGCGGCGCTTTCGGGACGGATCGCAGCTACGAGCAGTACTTC
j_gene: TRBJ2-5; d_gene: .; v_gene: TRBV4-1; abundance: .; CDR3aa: CASSLGTVQETQYF; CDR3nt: TGCGCCAGCAGCCTTGGGACGGTCCAAGAGACCCAGTACTTC
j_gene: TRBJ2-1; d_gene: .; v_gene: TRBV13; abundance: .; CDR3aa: CASSPSGFLSYNEQFF; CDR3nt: TGTGCCAGCAGCCCCTCCGGGTTCTTATCTTACAATGAGCAGTTCTTC
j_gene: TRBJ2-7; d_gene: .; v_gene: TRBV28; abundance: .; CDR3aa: CASSSPREGYRFNEQYF; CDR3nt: TGTGCCAGCAGTTCCCCCCGGGAAGGCTACCGTTTCAACGAGCAGTACTTC
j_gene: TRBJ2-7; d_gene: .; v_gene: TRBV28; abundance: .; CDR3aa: CASSLGSGVLDEQYF; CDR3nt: TGTGCCAGCAGTTTAGGGTCAGGGGTCTTGGACGAGCAGTACTTC
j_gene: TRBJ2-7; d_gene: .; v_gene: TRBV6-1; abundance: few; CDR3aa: CASSEASYEQYF; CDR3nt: TGTGCCAGCAGTGAAGCGTCATACGAGCAGTACTTC
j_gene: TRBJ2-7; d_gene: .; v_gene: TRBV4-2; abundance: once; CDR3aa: CASSPWPQRPSYEQYF; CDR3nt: TGTGCCAGCAGCCCCTGGCCACAGCGTCCTTCCTACGAGCAGTACTTC
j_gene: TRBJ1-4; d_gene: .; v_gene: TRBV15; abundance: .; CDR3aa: CATSRDRAGATNEKLFF; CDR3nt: TGTGCCACCAGCAGAGATAGGGCAGGAGCAACTAATGAAAAACTGTTTTTT
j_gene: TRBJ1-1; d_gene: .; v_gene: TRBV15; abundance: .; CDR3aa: CATSSPNTEAFF; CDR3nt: TGTGCCACCAGCAGCCCGAACACTGAAGCTTTCTTT
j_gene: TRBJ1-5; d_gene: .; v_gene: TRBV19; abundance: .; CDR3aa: CASTFWGAPNQPQHF; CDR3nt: TGTGCCAGTACCTTTTGGGGGGCTCCAAATCAGCCCCAGCATTTT
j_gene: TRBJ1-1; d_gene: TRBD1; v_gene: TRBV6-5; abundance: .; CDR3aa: CASSSQGGNRAFF; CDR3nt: TGTGCCAGCAGCTCACAGGGGGGCAATCGGGCTTTCTTT
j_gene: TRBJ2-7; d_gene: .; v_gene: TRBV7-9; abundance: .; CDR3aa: CASSPAQGLDYEQYF; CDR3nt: TGTGCCAGCAGCCCCGCTCAGGGTTTGGATTACGAGCAGTACTTC
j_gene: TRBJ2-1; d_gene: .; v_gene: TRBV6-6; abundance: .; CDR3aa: CASSYFLPDEQFF; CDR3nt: TGTGCCAGCAGTTACTTCCTTCCCGATGAGCAGTTCTTC
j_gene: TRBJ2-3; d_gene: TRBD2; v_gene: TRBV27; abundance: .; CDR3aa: CASNGAGFTDTQYF; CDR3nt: TGTGCCAGCAACGGAGCGGGGTTCACAGATACGCAGTATTTT
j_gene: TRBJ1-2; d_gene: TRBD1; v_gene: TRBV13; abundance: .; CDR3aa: CASSSGGDRFLSQGYTF; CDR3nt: TGTGCCAGCAGCTCCGGGGGGGACAGGTTTTTGTCACAGGGCTACACCTTC
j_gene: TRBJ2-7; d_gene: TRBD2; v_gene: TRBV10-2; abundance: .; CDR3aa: CASSLTSGGTYEQYF; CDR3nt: TGCGCCAGCAGCTTGACTAGCGGGGGAACCTACGAGCAGTACTTC
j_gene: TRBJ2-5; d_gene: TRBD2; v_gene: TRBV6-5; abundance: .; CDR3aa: CASSYVAGGQETQYF; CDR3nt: TGTGCCAGCAGTTACGTGGCGGGGGGCCAAGAGACCCAGTACTTC
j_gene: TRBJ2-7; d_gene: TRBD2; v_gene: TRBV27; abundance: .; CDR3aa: CASSPGLVTYEQYF; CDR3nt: TGTGCCAGCAGTCCTGGACTAGTGACCTACGAGCAGTACTTC
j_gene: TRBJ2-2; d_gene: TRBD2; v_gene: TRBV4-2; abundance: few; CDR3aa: CASSQVIGGAGELFF; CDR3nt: TGTGCCAGCAGCCAAGTGATCGGGGGGGCAGGGGAGCTGTTTTTT
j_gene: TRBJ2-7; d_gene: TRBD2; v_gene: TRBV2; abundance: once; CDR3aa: CASRLAGNYEQYF; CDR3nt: TGTGCCAGCAGGTTAGCGGGGAACTACGAGCAGTACTTC
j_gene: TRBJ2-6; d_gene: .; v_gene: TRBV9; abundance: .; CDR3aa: CASSETGRPSGANVLTF; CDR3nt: TGTGCCAGCAGCGAAACGGGACGGCCCTCTGGGGCCAACGTCCTGACTTTC
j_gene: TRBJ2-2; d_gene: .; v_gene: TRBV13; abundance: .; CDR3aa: CASSLWAGPLNTGELFF; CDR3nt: TGTGCCAGCAGCTTGTGGGCAGGGCCTCTGAACACCGGGGAGCTGTTTTTT
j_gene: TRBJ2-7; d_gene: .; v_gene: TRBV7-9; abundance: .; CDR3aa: CASSLETPGAYEQYF; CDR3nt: TGTGCCAGCAGCTTAGAAACCCCCGGGGCCTACGAGCAGTACTTC
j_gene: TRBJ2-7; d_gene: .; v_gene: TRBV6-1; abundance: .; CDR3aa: CASSEGFTYEQYF; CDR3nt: TGTGCCAGCAGTGAGGGTTTTACCTACGAGCAGTACTTC
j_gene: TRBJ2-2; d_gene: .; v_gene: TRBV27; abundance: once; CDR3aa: CASSLNAVTGELFF; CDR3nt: TGTGCCAGCAGTTTAAATGCGGTAACCGGGGAGCTGTTTTTT
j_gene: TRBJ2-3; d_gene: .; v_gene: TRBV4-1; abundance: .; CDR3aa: CASSPRDTPLTDTQYF; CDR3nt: TGCGCCAGCAGCCCCCGGGACACCCCCCTCACAGATACGCAGTATTTT
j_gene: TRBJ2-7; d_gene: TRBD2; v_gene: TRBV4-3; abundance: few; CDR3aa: CASSQDLTSGLEQYF; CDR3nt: TGCGCCAGCAGCCAAGATCTGACTAGCGGGCTCGAGCAGTACTTC
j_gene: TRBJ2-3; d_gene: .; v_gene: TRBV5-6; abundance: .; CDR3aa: CASSAWRGLTPDTQYF; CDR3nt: TGTGCCAGCAGCGCCTGGAGGGGCCTAACTCCAGATACGCAGTATTTT
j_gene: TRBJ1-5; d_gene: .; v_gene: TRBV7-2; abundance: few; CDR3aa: CASSLAPVGNQPQHF; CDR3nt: TGTGCCAGCAGCTTAGCACCTGTAGGCAATCAGCCCCAGCATTTT
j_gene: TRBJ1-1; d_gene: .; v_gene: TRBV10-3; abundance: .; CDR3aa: CATYTGGNTEAFF; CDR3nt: TGTGCCACGTACACAGGCGGGAACACTGAAGCTTTCTTT
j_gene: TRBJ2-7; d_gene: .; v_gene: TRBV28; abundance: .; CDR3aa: CASSLGIAYEQYF; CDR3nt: TGTGCCAGCAGTTTAGGTATAGCCTACGAGCAGTACTTC
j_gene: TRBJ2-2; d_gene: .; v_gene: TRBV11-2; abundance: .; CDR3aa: CASSLEQGLNTGELFF; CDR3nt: TGTGCCAGCAGCTTAGAACAGGGCCTGAACACCGGGGAGCTGTTTTTT